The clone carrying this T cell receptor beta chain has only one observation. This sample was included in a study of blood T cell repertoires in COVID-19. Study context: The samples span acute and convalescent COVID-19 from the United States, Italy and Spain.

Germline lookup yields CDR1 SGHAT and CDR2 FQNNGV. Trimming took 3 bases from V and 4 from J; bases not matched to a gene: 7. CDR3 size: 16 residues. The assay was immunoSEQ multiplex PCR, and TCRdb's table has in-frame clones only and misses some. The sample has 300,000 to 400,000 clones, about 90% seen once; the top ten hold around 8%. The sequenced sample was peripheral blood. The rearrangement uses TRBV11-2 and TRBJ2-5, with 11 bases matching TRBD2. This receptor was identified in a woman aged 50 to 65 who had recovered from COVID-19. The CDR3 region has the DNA TGTGCCAGCAGCTTGGGCTTAGCGGGGGGGCGAGAGACCCAGTACTTC. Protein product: CASSLGLAGGRETQYF.